The 7 T cell receptor beta chains below were found in one sample sequenced in a study of radiotherapy plus CTLA-4 blockade in lung cancer. Sequencing used immunoSEQ multiplex PCR; TCRdb keeps in-frame clones, though not all of them. The sample has about 90,000 clones, approximately 79% seen once. The sample in question was peripheral blood, obtained from a patient treated with radiotherapy plus ipilimumab. These TCRs come from a human donor with non-small cell lung cancer that progressed on radiotherapy plus ipilimumab.

The V gene is TRBV5-4, the J gene TRBJ2-7; a possible D gene is TRBD1 (6 bases). Trimming removed 0 bases from V and 3 bases from J, with 13 bases in between. Germline lookup yields CDR1 SGHNT and CDR2 YYREEE (reference sequence). This CDR3 is built from 15 residues. The CDR3 loop is CASSLGLGQFYEQYF. CDR3 sequence (DNA): TGTGCCAGCAGCTTGGGTCTGGGACAATTCTACGAGCAGTACTTC.

The V call is TRBV7-8, the J call TRBJ2-1, with 8 bases identical to TRBD2. This CDR3 comprises 16 residues. V dropped 4 bases and J dropped 5; count of bases not matched to a gene: 10. Germline CDR1 SGHVS, CDR2 FQNEAQ. CDR3 nucleotide sequence: TGTGCCAGCAGCTCCATTAGCGGGGTTCCGAACAATGAGCAGTTCTTC. Its translation: CASSSISGVPNNEQFF.

The V and J genes are TRBV28 and TRBJ1-5, with D uncertain. CDR1 MDHEN and CDR2 SYDVKM come from the germline V gene. The germline V and J ends were trimmed by 4 bases and 4 bases, with 14 bases remaining between them. The CDR3 is 15 residues long. The CDR3 nucleotides are TGTGCCAGCAGTTCCCAGGACGGTCTGAATCAGCCCCAGCATTTT. This encodes CASSSQDGLNQPQHF.

V gene TRBV15 combines with J gene TRBJ2-2; possibly TRBD1 for D (5 bases). Germline V gene lookup returns CDR1 LNHNV and CDR2 YYDKDF (reference sequence). Trimming removed 1 base from V and 6 bases from J, with 9 bases in between. The CDR3 is 14 residues long. The CDR3 sequence: CATSRVIGAGELFF. The CDR3 nucleotides are TGTGCCACCAGCAGAGTGATAGGGGCCGGGGAGCTGTTTTTT.

A word on this clone: A junction boundary mismatches the germline segment, possibly from a read error. The chain has TRBV29-1 and TRBJ1-4, with a weak D call TRBD1 (5 bases). Germline lookup yields CDR1 SQVTM and CDR2 ANQGSEA. This CDR3 spans 11 amino acids. CDR3 amino acids: CSVEDVGRVLF. The DNA for the CDR3 is TGCAGCGTTGAAGATGTGGGCAGGGTTCTTTTT.

The CDR3: CASSVDAAAGSPLHF. Written as DNA, the CDR3 is TGTGCCAGCAGCGTAGATGCGGCGGCAGGGTCACCCCTCCACTTT. The chain has TRBV9 and TRBJ1-6; D perhaps matches TRBD1 (5 bases). Trimming pared 0 bases from V and 10 bases from J, leaving 14 bases between. Germline V gene sequence: CDR1 SGDLS, CDR2 YYNGEE. The CDR3 runs 15 residues. Drawing the rest from reference TRBV9 and TRBJ1-6, the complete variable domain is DSGVTQTPKHLITATGQRVTLRCSPRSGDLSVYWYQQSLDQGLQFLIQYYNGEERAKGNILERFSAQQFPDLHSELNLSSLELGDSALYFCASSVDAAAGSPLHFGNGTRLTVT.

This chain links TRBV6-1 with TRBJ1-4; D is possibly TRBD1 (5 bases). Looked up from germline, CDR1 is MNHNS and CDR2 is SASEGT. CDR3 length: 15 amino acids. V was cut by 1 base and J by 3 bases, with 9 bases left in between. This CDR3 is CASSEGFRANEKLFF. The DNA for the CDR3 is TGTGCCAGCAGTGAAGGATTCAGGGCTAATGAAAAACTGTTTTTT.